The following is a TCR beta chain sequence with its context. Its antigen remains unidentified. The record originates from a study of CXCR3-negative and CXCR3-positive naive CD8 T cells (dated by TCRdb to about 2019). The study in broad terms: In total, about 150 million TRB reads were obtained, corresponding to roughly 1.5 +/- 0.3 million reads per library. The diversity and physicochemical repertoire analyses included 11 donors pooled from two independent experiments. Naive subsets from several donors and memory cells from 3 donors were included in the TRBV-TRBJ cluster analysis.

Paper-wide results and their limitations: Comparably high repertoire diversity was found in both naive subsets, whereas much lower repertoire diversity was found in memory CD8+ T cells. Freshly isolated PBMCs were used for most assays because CXCR3 expression went down partially after cryopreservation. TRBV-TRBJ usage was similar between naive CXCR3-negative and CXCR3-positive cells from the same donor, while memory cells showed distinct patterns. TRB CDR3s from CXCR3-positive naive cells showed higher hydrophobicity (lower Kidera factor 4), lower energy, and higher strength and volume indices than CXCR3-negative naive cells. Because surface CD5, which is linked to self-reactivity in mice, was comparable between the naive subsets, TCR interaction strength was also inferred from TRB CDR3 physicochemical properties.

Sequenced on a NextSeq 550. The Human TCR Profiling Kit (MiLaboratory) was used to prepare UMI-labeled 5' RACE TRB cDNA libraries. The full amount of extracted RNA was used for cDNA synthesis, and the full amount of resulting cDNA was used for PCR amplification. Libraries were prepared in parallel using an identical number of PCR cycles. The study's processing was this. With a requirement of at least two reads per UMI, MIGEC and MiXCR extracted about 49,000 +/- 11,000 unique UMI-labeled TRB cDNA molecules per library. On average, around 40,000 +/- 10,000 functional in-frame TRB CDR3 nucleotide clonotypes lacking stop codons were found per library. Diversity metrics, including normalized Shannon-Wiener and Chao1, were computed in VDJtools after downsampling to 5000 UMI-labeled TRB molecules per sample. Clonotype-size-weighted physicochemical properties of the central five CDR3 residues (interaction energy, strength, volume and Kidera factor 4) were computed in VDJtools. TCRdb reprocessed the reads and lists each CDR3 protein sequence as a single entry, with no DNA. The V and J calls and clone size come from TCRdb's table, not from the authors' own analysis. The table kept for this sample lists about 90,000 distinct CDR3 sequences. About 1.1% of the sample goes to the ten largest clones.

The CDR3 runs 15 residues from the cysteine to the phenylalanine. No DNA sequence was recorded. Based on the germline V gene, the CDR1 and CDR2 sequences are SGHRS and YFSETQ. For each CD8+ T cell subset, flow sorting was done in triplicate, and 310,000 or so cells per subset went directly into RLT lysis buffer. To keep memory contaminants out, a stringent definition of naive CD8+ T cells was applied: CD45RO-CCR7+CD27+CD95-. Using standard density gradient centrifugation, peripheral blood mononuclear cells were isolated from buffy coats. A FACSAria III was used to flow-sort naive CXCR3-negative and CXCR3-positive CD8+ T cells. Total RNA was extracted from sorted cells using an RNeasy Mini Kit.

Material for sequencing was naive CXCR3- CD8+ T cells from blood. The sample's cell subset or site label, decoded: CD45RO-CCR7+CD27+CD95- naive CD8+ T cells lacking CXCR3 (TNR3-). The TCR comes from a human donor in good health. Some clones in this sample may be carry-over from other donors' samples. This receptor chain uses TRBV5-1 and TRBJ1-5; TCRdb names TRBD1, which stays unverified in the absence of DNA. The CDR3 here reads CASSWGQGGNQPQHF.